This T cell receptor beta chain comes out of a study of technical replicates of blood from four donors. The data were produced by immunoSEQ multiplex PCR, yet TCRdb's version contains in-frame clones alone and is incomplete. The data contain roughly 68,000 clones, nearly 98% of them seen just once; the ten biggest clones take up around 0.29%. From germline, CDR1 is MNHEY and CDR2 SMNVEV (reference sequence). The CDR3 covers 15 residues. Deletions cut 6 bases from V and 4 bases from J, with 17 bases between. This receptor was identified in a human donor in good health. The chain links TRBV27 to TRBJ2-3; maybe TRBD2 (5 bases). The sequenced sample was T cells isolated from PBMCs. As DNA, the CDR3 is TGTGCCAGCAGCCCTGGACGGGGTTGGGCAGATACGCAGTATTTT. Translating it yields CASSPGRGWADTQYF.